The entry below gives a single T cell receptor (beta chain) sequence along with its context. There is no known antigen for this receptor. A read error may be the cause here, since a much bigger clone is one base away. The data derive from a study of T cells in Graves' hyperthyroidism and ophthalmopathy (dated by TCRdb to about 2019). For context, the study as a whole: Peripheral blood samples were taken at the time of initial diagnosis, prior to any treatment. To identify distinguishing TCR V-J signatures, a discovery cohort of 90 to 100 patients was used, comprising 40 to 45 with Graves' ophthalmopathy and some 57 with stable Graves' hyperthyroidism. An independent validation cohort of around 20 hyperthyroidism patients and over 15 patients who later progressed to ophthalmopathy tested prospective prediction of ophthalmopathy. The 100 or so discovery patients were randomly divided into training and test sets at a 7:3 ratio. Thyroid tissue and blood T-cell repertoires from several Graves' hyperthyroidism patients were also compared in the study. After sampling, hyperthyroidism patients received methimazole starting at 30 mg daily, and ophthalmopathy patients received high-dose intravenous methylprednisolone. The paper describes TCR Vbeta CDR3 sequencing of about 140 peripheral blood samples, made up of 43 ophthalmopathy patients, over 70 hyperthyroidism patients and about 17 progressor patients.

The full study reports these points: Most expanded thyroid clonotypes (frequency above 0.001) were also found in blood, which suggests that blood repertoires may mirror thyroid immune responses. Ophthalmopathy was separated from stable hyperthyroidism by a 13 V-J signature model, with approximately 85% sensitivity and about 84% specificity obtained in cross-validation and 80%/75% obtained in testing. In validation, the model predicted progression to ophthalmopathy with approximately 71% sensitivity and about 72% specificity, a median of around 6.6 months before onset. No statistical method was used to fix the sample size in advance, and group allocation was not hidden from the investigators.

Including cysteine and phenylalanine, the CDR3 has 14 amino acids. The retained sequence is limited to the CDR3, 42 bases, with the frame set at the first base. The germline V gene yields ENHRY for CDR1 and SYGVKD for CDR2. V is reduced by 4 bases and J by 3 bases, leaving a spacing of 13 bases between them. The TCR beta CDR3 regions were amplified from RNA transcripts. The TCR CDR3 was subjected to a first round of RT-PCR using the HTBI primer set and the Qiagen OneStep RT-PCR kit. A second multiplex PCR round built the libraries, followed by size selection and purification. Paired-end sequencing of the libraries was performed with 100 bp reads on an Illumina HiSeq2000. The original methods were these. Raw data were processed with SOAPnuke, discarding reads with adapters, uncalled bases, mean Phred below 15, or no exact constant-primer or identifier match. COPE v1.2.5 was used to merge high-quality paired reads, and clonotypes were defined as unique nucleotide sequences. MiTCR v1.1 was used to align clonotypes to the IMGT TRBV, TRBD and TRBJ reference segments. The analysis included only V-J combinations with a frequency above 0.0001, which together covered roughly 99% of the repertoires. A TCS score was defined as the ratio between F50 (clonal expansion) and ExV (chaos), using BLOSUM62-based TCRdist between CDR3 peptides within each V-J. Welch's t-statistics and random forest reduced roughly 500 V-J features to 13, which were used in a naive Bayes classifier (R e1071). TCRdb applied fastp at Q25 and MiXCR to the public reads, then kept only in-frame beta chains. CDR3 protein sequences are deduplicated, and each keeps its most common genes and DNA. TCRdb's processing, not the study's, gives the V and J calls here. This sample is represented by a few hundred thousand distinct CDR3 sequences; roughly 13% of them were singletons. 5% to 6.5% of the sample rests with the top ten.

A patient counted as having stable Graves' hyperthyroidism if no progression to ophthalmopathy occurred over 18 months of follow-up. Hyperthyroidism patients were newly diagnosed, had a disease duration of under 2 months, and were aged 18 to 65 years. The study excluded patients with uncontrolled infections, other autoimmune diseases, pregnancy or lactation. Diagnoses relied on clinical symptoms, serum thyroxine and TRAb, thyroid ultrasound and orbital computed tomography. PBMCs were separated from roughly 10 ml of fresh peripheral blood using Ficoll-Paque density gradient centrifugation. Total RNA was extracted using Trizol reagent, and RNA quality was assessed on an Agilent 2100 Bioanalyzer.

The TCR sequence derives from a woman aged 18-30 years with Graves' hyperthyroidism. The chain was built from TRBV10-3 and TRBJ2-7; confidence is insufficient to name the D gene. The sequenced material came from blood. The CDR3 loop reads CAISALNTSYEQYF. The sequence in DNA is TGTGCCATCAGTGCCCTAAACACAAGCTACGAGCAGTACTTC.